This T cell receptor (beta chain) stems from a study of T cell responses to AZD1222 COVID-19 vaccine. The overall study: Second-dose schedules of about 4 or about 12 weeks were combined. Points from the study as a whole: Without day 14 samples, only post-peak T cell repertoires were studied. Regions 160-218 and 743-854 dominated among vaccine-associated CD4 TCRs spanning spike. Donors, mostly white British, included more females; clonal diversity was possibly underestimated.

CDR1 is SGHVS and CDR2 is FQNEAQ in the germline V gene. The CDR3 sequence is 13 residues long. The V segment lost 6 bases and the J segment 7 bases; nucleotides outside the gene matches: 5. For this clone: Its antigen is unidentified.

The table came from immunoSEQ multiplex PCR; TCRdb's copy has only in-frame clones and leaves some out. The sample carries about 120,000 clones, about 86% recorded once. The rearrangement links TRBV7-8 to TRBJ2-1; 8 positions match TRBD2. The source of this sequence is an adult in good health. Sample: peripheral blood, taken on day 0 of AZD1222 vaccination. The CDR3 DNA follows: TGTGCCAGCAGGTTGTCGGGGGGGAATGAGCAGTTCTTC. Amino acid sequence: CASRLSGGNEQFF.